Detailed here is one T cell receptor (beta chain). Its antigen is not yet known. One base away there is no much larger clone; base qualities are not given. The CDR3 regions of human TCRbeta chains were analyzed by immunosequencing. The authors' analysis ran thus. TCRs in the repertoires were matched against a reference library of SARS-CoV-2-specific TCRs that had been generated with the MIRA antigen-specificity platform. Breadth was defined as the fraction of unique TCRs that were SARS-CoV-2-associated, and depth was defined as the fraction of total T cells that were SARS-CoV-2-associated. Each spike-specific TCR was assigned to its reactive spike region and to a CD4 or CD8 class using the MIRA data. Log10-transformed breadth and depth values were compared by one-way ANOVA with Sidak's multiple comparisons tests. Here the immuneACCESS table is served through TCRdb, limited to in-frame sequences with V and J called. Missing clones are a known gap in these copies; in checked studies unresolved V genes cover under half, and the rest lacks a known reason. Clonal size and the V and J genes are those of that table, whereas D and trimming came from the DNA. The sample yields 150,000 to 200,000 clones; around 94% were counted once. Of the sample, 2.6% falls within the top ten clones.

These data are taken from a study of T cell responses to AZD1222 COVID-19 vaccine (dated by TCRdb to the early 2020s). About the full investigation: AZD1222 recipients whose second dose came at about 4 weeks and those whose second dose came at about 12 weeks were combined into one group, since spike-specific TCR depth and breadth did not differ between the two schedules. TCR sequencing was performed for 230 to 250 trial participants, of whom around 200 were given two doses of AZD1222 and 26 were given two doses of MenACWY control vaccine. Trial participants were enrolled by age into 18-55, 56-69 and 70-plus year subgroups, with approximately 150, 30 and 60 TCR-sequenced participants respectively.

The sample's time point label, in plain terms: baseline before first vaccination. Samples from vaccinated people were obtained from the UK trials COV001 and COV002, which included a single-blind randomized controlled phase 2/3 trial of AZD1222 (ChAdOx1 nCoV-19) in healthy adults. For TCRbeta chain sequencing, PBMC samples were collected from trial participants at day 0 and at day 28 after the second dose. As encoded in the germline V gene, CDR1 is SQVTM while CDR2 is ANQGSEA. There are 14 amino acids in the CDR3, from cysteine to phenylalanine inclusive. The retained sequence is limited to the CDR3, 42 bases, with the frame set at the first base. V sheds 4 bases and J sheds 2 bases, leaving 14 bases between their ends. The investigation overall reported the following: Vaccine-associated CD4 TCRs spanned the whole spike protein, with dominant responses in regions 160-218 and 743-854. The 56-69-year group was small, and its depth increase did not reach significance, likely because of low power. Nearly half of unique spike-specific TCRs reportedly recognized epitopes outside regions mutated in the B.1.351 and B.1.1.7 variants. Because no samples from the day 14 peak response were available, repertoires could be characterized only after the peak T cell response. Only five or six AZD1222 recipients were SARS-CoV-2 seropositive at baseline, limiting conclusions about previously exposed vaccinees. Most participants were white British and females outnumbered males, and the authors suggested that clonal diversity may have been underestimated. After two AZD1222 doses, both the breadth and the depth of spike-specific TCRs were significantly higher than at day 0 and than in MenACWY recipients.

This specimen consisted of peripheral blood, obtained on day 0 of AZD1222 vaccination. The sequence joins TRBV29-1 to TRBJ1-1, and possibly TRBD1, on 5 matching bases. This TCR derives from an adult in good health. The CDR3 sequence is CSVVLGVGNTEAFF. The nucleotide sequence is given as TGCAGCGTTGTTTTAGGGGTCGGAAACACTGAAGCTTTCTTT.